The clone carrying this TCR beta chain was observed a handful of times. Its matching antigen is unknown. Other nucleotide sequences in the sample specify the same CDR3. The V gene's germline CDR1 is SQVTM and CDR2 ANQGSEA. V was shortened by 2 bases and J by 1 base, with 10 bases between the two germline ends. This CDR3 contains 14 residues. The data were taken from a study of beta chain features in type 1 diabetes. Study at large: All samples together contributed 107,917,701 sorted cells for examination. Study results and limitations: Across all four CD4+ subsets, people with type 1 diabetes showed modestly shorter TCRB CDR3s. PCR might pick shorter templates more often, in the same way for patients and controls.

Markers CD45RO/CCR7/CD25/CD127/CD95/CD27 served to sort CD4+ naive, central memory, regulatory and stem cell-like memory cells. All of the isolated RNA was reverse transcribed, so expressed TCRB transcripts were sequenced. Measured with immunoSEQ multiplex PCR; TCRdb has only the in-frame clones, and not every one. The sample records fewer than 900,000 clones, 15% to 20% being singletons. What was sequenced was naive CD4+ T cells from blood. This clonotype was sampled from a woman aged 18-30 years in good health. The chain links TRBV29-1 to TRBJ2-3; possibly TRBD2 for D (7 bases). The CDR3 is CSVERGAGTDTQYF. CDR3 coding DNA: TGCAGCGTTGAACGGGGGGCTGGCACAGATACGCAGTATTTT.